Sequencing of this T cell receptor beta chain was carried out in a study of CD8+ T cells in alopecia areata. Noted treatment: oral pan-JAK inhibitor, 5-10 mg twice daily. V trimming: 3 bases; J trimming: 2 bases; junction bases outside the gene matches: 6. From germline, CDR1 is SGDLS and CDR2 YYNGEE. CDR3 size: 17 residues. TCR sequencing used cDNA made by reverse transcription of extracted RNA. Here immunoSEQ multiplex PCR was the method, and the copy in TCRdb shows in-frame clones only, minus some. The repertoire holds approximately 220,000 clones, about two fifths seen once, with almost 0.5% in the top ten.

J is TRBJ2-3 and V is TRBV9; the match to TRBD2 covers 13 bases. Here the sequenced sample was CD4+ T cells sorted from blood, taken between weeks 30 and 35, from a patient treated with tofacitinib. The TCR originated in a human donor with alopecia areata. The CDR3 DNA reads as TGTGCCAGCAGCGCCCCCGGGACTAGCGGGGACACAGATACGCAGTATTTT. Its translation is CASSAPGTSGDTDTQYF.